Sequencing of this T cell receptor beta chain was carried out in a study of response to subunit inactivated influenza vaccine (dated by TCRdb to the late 2010s). Context from the whole study: To follow how T cells responded to a trivalent subunit inactivated influenza vaccine, the researchers relied on deep quantitative profiling of the T cell receptor repertoire. The investigation overall reported the following: According to the authors, only a limited number of new T cells may be recruited by each seasonal influenza vaccination.

From the germline V gene, CDR1 is MNHNS and CDR2 is SASEGT. Trimming at the junction amounts to 5 bases on V and 1 base on J, and the germline ends lie 17 bases apart. The CDR3 has 16 amino acids, counting the end cysteine and phenylalanine. This entry keeps only the CDR3 DNA: 48 bases, framed from base 1. Library preparation was by RT-PCR. Sequenced using an Illumina HiSeq 2500. TCRdb trimmed public reads at Q25 via fastp, called clones via MiXCR and kept in-frame beta chains. Entries that share a CDR3 protein sequence are merged under the most common genes and DNA. The sample table contains hundreds of thousands of distinct CDR3 sequences; only one count was recorded for 15% to 18% of them. Approximately 10% of the sample is taken by the ten largest. There are a few counts of this clonotype. No antigen is known for it. Nothing much larger sits one base from this clone, and base qualities are not available.

The TCR comes from a man in his forties or fifties who received an inactivated influenza vaccine. Donor details come from another sample of the same person, matched by shared clones. The chain links TRBV6-1 with TRBJ1-1, with the D segment identity uncertain. The sample here was PBMCs from blood, taken 12 days after vaccination. The DNA sequence is given as TGTGCCAGCAGTCCGCTTGGACTGGAGGAGAACACTGAAGCTTTCTTT. It codes for CASSPLGLEENTEAFF.